The clone carrying this TCR beta chain has a single count. No antigen is known for it. Documented time point: week 5, during vaccination. Vaccinated patients received 300 ug of mutant IDH1 20-mer peptide per dose, with topical imiquimod. The entry originates in a study of a mutant IDH1 vaccine in newly diagnosed glioma. Study-level information: Treated patients comprised 62.5% males and approximately 38% females, mean age approximately 42 years. Study-level points and caveats: There were vaccine-induced immune responses in approximately 95% of the patients.

Per germline, CDR1 LNHNV and CDR2 YYDKDF (reference sequence). V was cut by 4 bases and J by 3 bases, with 10 bases left in between. This CDR3 is built from 13 residues. Using immunoSEQ multiplex PCR, the repertoire was profiled, and TCRdb retains in-frame clones only, with some absent. The data hold about 38,000 clones, with 70% to 80% observed a single time. Source: PBMCs, taken from a glioma patient whose treatment included an IDH1 peptide vaccine. J is TRBJ2-7 and V is TRBV15, with D unclear. The TCR comes from a man between 35 and 55 years old with glioma. CDR3 in DNA: TGTGCCACCAGCAACCCTGATAACTACGAGCAGTACTTC. This translates into CATSNPDNYEQYF.